The TCR beta chain under discussion was sequenced for a study of T cell responses to AZD1222 COVID-19 vaccine. General study results and limits: Across the whole spike, CD4 TCRs peaked at regions 160-218 and 743-854. Nearly half of spike-specific TCRs reportedly go after variant regions that carry no mutations. Seropositive status at baseline applied to only a handful of AZD1222 recipients.

The V and J ends lost 1 base and 5 bases, in that order; junction bases with no gene match: 9. The length of the CDR3 is 16 residues. Germline V gives CDR1 SEHNR, CDR2 FQNEAQ (reference sequence). This table comes from immunoSEQ multiplex PCR, and its TCRdb copy is limited to in-frame clones, with some not included. The repertoire holds about 140,000 clones, with approximately 90% as singletons. About this clone: Antigen: not known.

This TCR came from an adult in good health. The input for sequencing was peripheral blood, taken on day 0 of AZD1222 vaccination. V gene TRBV7-9 combines with J gene TRBJ1-1; 8 bases match TRBD1. CDR3: CASSLETGGSGTEAFF. CDR3 DNA: TGTGCCAGCAGCTTAGAAACAGGGGGGAGTGGGACTGAAGCTTTCTTT.